This TCR beta chain was recorded in a study of T-cell memory formation after mild COVID-19. Study-wide results and limits: Shrinking CD4+ clones resided mostly in CM and EM, and CD8+ ones in EMRA.

MiXCR was run by TCRdb on the 5' RACE reads, yielding one entry per CDR3 protein. The sample comprises a few hundred thousand distinct CDR3 sequences, approximately 19% of which are singletons, and 20% to 25% rests with the top ten. The table lists this clonotype with a few counts. Antigen unknown. Looked up from germline, CDR1 is DFQATT and CDR2 is SNEGSKA (reference sequence). The CDR3 loop spans 13 amino acids. The V end lost 4 bases, the J end lost 5 bases, and 11 bases lay between the germline ends. The receptor's source is a man younger than 35 who had mild COVID-19 (a few samples of this study predate the infection). Cell type and time point are not known. The J gene is TRBJ2-2, the V gene TRBV20-1, with D perhaps matching TRBD2 (5 bases). The sequenced sample consisted of PBMCs or a T cell subset sorted from them (not recorded which). CDR3 sequence reads: CSAITRRTGELFF. The DNA for the CDR3 is TGCAGTGCTATTACTAGGCGTACCGGGGAGCTGTTTTTT.